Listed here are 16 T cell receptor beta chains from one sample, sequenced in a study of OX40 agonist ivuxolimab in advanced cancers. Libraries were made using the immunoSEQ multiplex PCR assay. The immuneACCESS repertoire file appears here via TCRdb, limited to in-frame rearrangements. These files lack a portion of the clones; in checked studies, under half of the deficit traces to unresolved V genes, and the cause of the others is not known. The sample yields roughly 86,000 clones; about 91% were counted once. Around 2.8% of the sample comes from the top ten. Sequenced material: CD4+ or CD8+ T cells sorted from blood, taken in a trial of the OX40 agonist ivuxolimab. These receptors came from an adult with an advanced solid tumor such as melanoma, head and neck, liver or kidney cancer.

CDR3: CASSLAGGLFNGYTF. In DNA form, the CDR3 reads TGTGCCAGCAGCTTAGCGGGAGGGCTGTTTAACGGCTACACCTTC. The J gene is TRBJ1-2, the V gene TRBV7-2; D remains unclear. Germline V gene lookup returns CDR1 SGHTA and CDR2 FQGNSA. The ends were cut back, 0 bases at V and 8 bases at J, with 16 bases in the middle. CDR3 length: 15 amino acids.

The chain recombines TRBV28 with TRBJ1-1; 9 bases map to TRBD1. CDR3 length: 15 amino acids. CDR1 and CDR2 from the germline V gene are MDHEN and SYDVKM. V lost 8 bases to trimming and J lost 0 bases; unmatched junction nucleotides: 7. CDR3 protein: CASGATGGVNTEAFF. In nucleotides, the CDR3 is TGTGCCAGCGGGGCGACAGGGGGAGTGAACACTGAAGCTTTCTTT.

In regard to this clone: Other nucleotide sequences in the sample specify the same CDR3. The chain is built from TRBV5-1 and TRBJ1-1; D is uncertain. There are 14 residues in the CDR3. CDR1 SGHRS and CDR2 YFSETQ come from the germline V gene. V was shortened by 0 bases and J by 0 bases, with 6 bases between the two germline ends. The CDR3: CASSLGPVNTEAFF. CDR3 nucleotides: TGCGCCAGCAGCTTGGGTCCGGTGAACACTGAAGCTTTCTTT.

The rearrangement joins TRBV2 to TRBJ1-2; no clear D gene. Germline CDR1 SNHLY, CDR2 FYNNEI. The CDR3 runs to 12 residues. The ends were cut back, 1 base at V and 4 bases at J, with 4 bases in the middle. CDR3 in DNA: TGTGCCAGCAGTGAAGGGCCCTATGGCTACACCTTC. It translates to CASSEGPYGYTF.

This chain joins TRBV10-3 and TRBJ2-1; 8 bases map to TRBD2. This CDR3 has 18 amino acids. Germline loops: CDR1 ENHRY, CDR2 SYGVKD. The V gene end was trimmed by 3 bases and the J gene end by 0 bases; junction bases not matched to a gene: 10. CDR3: CAISEWMREEPSYNEQFF. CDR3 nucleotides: TGTGCCATCAGTGAATGGATGCGGGAGGAACCCTCCTACAATGAGCAGTTCTTC.

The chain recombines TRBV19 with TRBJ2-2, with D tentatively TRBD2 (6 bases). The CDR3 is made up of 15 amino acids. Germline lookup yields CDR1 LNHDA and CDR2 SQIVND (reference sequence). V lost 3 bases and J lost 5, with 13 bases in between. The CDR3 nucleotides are TGTGCCAGTAGTATGGGAGGCTTCCGGACCGGGGAGCTGTTTTTT. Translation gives CASSMGGFRTGELFF.

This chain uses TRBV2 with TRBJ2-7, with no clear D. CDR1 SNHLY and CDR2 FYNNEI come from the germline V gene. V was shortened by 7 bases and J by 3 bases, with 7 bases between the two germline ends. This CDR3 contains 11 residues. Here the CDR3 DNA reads TGTGCCAGCATTCTATTCTACGAGCAGTACTTC. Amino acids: CASILFYEQYF.

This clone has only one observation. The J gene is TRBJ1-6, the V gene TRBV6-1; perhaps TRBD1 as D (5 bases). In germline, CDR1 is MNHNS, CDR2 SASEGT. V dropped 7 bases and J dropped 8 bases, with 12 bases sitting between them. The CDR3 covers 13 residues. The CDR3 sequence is CASTGTLYSPLHF. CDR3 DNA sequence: TGTGCCAGCACCGGGACCCTATATTCACCCCTCCACTTT.

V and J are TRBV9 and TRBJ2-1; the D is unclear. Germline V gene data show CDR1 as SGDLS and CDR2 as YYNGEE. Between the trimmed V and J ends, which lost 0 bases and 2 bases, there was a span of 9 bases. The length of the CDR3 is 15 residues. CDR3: CASSVGATAYNEQFF. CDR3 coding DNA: TGTGCCAGCAGCGTAGGAGCAACAGCCTACAATGAGCAGTTCTTC.

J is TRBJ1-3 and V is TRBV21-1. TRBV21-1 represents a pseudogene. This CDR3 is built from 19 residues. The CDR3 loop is CASSETWGHPGGSGNTIYF. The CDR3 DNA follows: TGTGCCAGCAGCGAGACATGGGGACACCCTGGGGGGTCTGGAAACACCATATATTTT.

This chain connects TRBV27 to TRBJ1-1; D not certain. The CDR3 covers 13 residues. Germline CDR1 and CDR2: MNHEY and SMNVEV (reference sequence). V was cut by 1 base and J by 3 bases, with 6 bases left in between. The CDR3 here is CASSLLRDTEAFF. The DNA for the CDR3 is TGTGCCAGCAGTTTATTGAGGGACACTGAAGCTTTCTTT.

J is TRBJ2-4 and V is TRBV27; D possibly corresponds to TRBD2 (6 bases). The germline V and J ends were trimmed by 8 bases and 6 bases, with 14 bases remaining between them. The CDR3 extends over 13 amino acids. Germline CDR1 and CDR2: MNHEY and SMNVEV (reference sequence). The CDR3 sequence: CASPGGPLNIQYF. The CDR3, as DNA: TGTGCCAGCCCCGGGGGTCCTTTAAACATTCAGTACTTC.

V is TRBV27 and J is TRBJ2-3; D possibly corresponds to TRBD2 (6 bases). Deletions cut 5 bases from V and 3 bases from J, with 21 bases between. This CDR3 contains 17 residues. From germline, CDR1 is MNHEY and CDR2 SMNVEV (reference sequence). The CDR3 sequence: CASSTPSGGPRTDTQYF. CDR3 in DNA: TGTGCCAGCAGTACCCCCTCCGGGGGACCCCGGACAGATACGCAGTATTTT.

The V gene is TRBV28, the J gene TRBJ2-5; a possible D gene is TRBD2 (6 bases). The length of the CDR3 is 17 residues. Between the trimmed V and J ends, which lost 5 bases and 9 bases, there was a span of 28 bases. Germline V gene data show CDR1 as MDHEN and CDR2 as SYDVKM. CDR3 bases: TGTGCCAGCAGTCCGAAGGGCGGGACCTTCCCCCGGCGGGCCCAGTACTTC. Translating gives CASSPKGGTFPRRAQYF.

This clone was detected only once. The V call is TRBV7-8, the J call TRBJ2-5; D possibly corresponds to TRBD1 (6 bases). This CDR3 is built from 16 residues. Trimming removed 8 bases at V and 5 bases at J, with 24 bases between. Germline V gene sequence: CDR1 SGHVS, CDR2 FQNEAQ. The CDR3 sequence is CASPGRSGQPGETQYF. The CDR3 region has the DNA TGTGCCAGCCCCGGGCGGTCCGGACAGCCGGGGGAGACCCAGTACTTC.

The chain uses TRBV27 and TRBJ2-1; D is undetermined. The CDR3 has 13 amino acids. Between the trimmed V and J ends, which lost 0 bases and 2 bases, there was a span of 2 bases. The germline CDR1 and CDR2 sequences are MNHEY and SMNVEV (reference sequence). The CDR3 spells CASSLSAYNEQFF. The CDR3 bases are TGTGCCAGCAGTTTATCCGCCTACAATGAGCAGTTCTTC.